Listed here are 7 T cell receptor beta chains from one sample, sequenced in a study of identical twins. TCRdb re-called the 5' RACE reads through MiXCR, storing one row per CDR3 protein. Among roughly 350,000 distinct CDR3 sequences listed, around an eighth were seen once. The data also belong to a second study, concerning yellow fever vaccine responses in identical twins.

Sequencing input: CD8+ T cells sorted from blood. The receptors were gathered from a young woman in good health.

This clonotype was picked up one time. This sequence joins TRBV19 and TRBJ2-3; 8 positions agree with TRBD1. V shed 9 bases and J 3 bases; nucleotides not matched to a gene: 8. The length of the CDR3 is 14 residues. The germline V gene encodes CDR1 LNHDA and CDR2 SQIVND (reference sequence). This CDR3 is CASRDRSKTDTQYF. The DNA for the CDR3 is TGTGCCAGCAGGGACAGGAGTAAAACAGATACGCAGTATTTT.

The V call is TRBV7-6, the J call TRBJ1-5; the D gene is possibly TRBD1 (6 bases). This CDR3 spans 15 amino acids. Trimming took off 2 bases at V and 7 bases at J, with 15 bases between the two ends. Germline-derived CDR1 and CDR2 are SGHVS and FNYEAQ. The CDR3, as DNA: TGTGCCAGCAGCTTAACCGGGACAACTGGGCAGCCCCAGCATTTT. Amino acids: CASSLTGTTGQPQHF.

This clonotype was counted between two and nine times. The CDR3 here is CASSLSETGSSYEQYV. The CDR3 bases are TGTGCCAGCAGCTTATCCGAGACTGGAAGCTCCTACGAGCAGTACGTC. The rearrangement uses TRBV7-9 and TRBJ2-7, with D unclear. Germline values: CDR1 SEHNR, CDR2 FQNEAQ (reference sequence). This CDR3 is built from 16 residues. The V and J ends lost 2 bases and 0 bases respectively, with 14 bases between them.

This clonotype was observed a few times. The CDR3 here is CASSLEWAPTYEQYF. DNA for the CDR3: TGTGCCAGCAGCTTGGAGTGGGCCCCAACCTACGAGCAGTACTTC. V is TRBV5-6 and J is TRBJ2-7; no clear D gene. The CDR3 is made up of 15 amino acids. CDR1 is SGHDT, CDR2 YYEEEE, per germline. Trimming cost V 0 bases and J 2 bases, with 12 bases left between them. The complete variable domain, with remaining parts taken from reference TRBV5-6 and TRBJ2-7, reads DAGVTQSPTHLIKTRGQQVTLRCSPKSGHDTVSWYQQALGQGPQFIFQYYEEEERQRGNFPDRFSGHQFPNYSSELNVNALLLGDSALYLCASSLEWAPTYEQYFGPGTRLTVT.

This clonotype came up a few times. The genes are TRBV27 and TRBJ2-2; possible D gene TRBD2, 5 bases. Trimming removed 5 bases at V and 6 bases at J, with 10 bases between. CDR3 length equals 13 residues. Per the germline V gene, CDR1 is MNHEY and CDR2 is SMNVEV (reference sequence). The CDR3 DNA is TGTGCCAGCAGTCCCGACTACCCCGGGGAGCTGTTTTTT. Protein product: CASSPDYPGELFF.

This clonotype has more than one count but fewer than ten. This chain links TRBV2 with TRBJ2-1; 10 bases align to TRBD2. The trim removed 3 bases at V and 6 bases at J, leaving 8 bases unmatched. Germline values: CDR1 SNHLY, CDR2 FYNNEI. CDR3 size: 16 residues. The CDR3 reads CASSEDLAGVVNEQFF. The CDR3 region has the DNA TGTGCCAGCAGTGAGGATCTAGCGGGAGTAGTCAATGAGCAGTTCTTC.

This clonotype was counted a few times. The rearrangement links TRBV12-5 to TRBJ2-1, with 13 bases lining up with TRBD2. CDR1 and CDR2 from the germline V gene are LGHNT and FRNRAP. The CDR3 has 17 residues. V trimming: 2 bases; J trimming: 7 bases; junction bases outside the gene matches: 8. CDR3 bases: TGTGCTAGTGGTTTGACGCCCCCGGGACTAGCGGGAAATGAGCAGTTCTTC. Its translation is CASGLTPPGLAGNEQFF.